This paragraph covers one TCR beta chain sequence. Antigen specificity is unknown. Thawed PBMCs were FACS-sorted into unstimulated CD4+CD25+CD127- regulatory T cells, CD4+CD25- non-regulatory cells, CD4 and CD8 cells. The data originate from a study of Tregs in tolerant kidney transplant recipients. Turning to the study itself: Mixed chimerism was transient after nonmyeloablative marrow transplants from related graft donors.

Whole-study findings and limits: The most relevant donor-specific Treg TCRbeta repertoire apparently came from expansion with activated donor B cells.

Using immunoSEQ multiplex PCR, the repertoire was profiled, and TCRdb retains in-frame clones only, with some absent. The sample has tens of thousands of clones; 80% to 95% are singletons. Sequenced material: CD4+ T cells from blood, taken before the transplant. This TCR was recovered from a human donor who received a combined kidney and bone marrow transplant.

The CDR3 loop reads CASSPSTGADTQYF. CDR3 coding DNA: TGTGCCAGCTCACCCTCGACAGGGGCAGATACGCAGTATTTT. The chain carries TRBV18 and TRBJ2-3; 8 nucleotides agree with TRBD1. This CDR3 spans 14 amino acids. Losses at the gene ends were 3 bases for V and 4 bases for J; bases not matched to a gene: 3. The germline gives CDR1 KGHSH, CDR2 LQKENI.